The sequence of this T cell receptor beta chain was determined in a study of T-cell reconstitution after alpha-beta-depleted transplantation in children. Germline V lookup: CDR1 SGHRS, CDR2 YFSETQ. This CDR3 contains 15 residues. V lost 0 bases and J lost 1, with 10 bases in between. A TCRbeta library incorporating unique molecular identifiers was prepared. From the PCR reads, TCRdb called clonotypes with MiXCR, one entry per CDR3 protein. Of around 600,000 distinct CDR3 sequences listed, 15% to 20% were seen once; the top ten hold over 0.95%. This sequence joins TRBV5-1 and TRBJ1-1, with D tentatively TRBD1 (5 bases). This receptor was identified in a human donor who donated a stem cell graft to a child with acute myeloid leukemia. This specimen was PBMCs from the stem cell graft donor, taken from the stem cell graft. This chain's CDR3 is CASSLGWGENTEAFF. CDR3 DNA sequence: TGCGCCAGCAGCTTGGGATGGGGGGAGAACACTGAAGCTTTCTTT.